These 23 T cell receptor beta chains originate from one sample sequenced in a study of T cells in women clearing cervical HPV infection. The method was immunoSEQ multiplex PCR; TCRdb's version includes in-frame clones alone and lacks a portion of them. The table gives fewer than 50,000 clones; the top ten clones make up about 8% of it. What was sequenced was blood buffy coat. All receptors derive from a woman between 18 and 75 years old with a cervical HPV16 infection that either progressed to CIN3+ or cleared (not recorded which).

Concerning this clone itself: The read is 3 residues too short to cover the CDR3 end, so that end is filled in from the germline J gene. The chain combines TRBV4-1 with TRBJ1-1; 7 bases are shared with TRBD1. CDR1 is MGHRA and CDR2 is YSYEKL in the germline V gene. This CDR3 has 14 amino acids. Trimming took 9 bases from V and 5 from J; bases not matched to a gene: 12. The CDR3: CARREGQAGTEAFF. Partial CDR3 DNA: TGCGCCAGAAGGGAAGGACAGGCTGGTACTGAA.

The part of the CDR3 DNA that was read is TGCAGCGTCGCGCGGATGGACAGTTCCTTGAACACTGAA. Its translation is CSVARMDSSLNTE. The whole CDR3 is CSVARMDSSLNTEAFF. The chain is built from TRBV29-1 and TRBJ1-1; the D gene is possibly TRBD1 (6 bases). The read comes to an end 3 residues before the CDR3 does, leaving the germline J gene to fill in the end. Trimming shortened V by 6 bases and J by 0 bases, and 20 bases separated the two germline ends. CDR3 length: 16 residues. In germline, CDR1 is SQVTM, CDR2 ANQGSEA.

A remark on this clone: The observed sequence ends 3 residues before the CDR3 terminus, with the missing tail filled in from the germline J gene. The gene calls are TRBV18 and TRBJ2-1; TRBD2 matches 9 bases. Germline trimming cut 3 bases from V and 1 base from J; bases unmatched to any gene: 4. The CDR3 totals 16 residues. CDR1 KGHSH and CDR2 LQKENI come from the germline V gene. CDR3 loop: CASSPWTSESYNEQFF. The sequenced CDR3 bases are TGTGCCAGCTCACCCTGGACTAGCGAGTCCTACAATGAG.

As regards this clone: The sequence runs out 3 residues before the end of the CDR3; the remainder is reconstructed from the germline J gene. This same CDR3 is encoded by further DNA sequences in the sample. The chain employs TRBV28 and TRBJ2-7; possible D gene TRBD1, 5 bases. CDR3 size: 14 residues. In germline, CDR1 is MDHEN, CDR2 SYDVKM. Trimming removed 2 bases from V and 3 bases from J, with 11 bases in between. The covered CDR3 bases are TGTGCCAGCAGTTTAGACCAGGGCCGCTACGAG. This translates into CASSLDQGRYE. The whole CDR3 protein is CASSLDQGRYEQYF.

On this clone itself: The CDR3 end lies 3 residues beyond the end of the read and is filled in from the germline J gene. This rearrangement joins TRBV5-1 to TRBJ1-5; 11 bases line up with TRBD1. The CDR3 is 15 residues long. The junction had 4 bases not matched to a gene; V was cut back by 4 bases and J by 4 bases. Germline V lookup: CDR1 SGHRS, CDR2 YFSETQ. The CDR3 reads CASSGGTGGNQPQHF. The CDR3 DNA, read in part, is TGCGCCAGCAGCGGGGGGACAGGGGGTAATCAGCCC. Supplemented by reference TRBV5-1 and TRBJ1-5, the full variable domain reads KAGVTQTPRYLIKTRGQQVTLSCSPISGHRSVSWYQQTPGQGLQFLFEYFSETQRNKGNFPGRFSGRQFSNSRSEMNVSTLELGDSALYLCASSGGTGGNQPQHFGDGTRLSIL.

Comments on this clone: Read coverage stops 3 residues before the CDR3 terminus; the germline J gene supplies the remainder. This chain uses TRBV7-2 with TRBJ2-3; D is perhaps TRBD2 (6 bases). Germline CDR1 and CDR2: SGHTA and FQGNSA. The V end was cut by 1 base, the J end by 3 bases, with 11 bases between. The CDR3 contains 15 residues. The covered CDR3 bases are TGTGCCAGCAGCTTAGTGGGGACTCAAACAGATACG. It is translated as CASSLVGTQTDT. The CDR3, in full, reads CASSLVGTQTDTQYF.

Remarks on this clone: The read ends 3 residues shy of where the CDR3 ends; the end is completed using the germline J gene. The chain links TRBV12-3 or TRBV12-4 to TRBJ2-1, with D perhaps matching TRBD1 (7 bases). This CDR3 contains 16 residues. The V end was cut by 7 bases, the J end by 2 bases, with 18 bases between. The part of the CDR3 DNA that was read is TGTGCCAGCATCGAGATCCCAGGGGGGACCTACAATGAG. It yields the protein CASIEIPGGTYNE. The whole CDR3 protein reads CASIEIPGGTYNEQFF.

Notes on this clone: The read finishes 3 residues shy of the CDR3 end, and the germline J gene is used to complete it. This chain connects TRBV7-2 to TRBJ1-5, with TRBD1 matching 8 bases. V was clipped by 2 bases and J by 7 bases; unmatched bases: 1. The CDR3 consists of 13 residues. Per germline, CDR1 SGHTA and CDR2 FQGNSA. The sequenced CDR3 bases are TGTGCCAGCAGCTTACAGGGGGCCCAGCCC. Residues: CASSLQGAQP. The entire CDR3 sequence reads CASSLQGAQPQHF. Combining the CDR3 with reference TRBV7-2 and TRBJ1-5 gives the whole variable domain GAGVSQSPSNKVTEKGKDVELRCDPISGHTALYWYRQSLGQGLEFLIYFQGNSAPDKSGLPSDRFSAERTGGSVSTLTIQRTQQEDSAVYLCASSLQGAQPQHFGDGTRLSIL.

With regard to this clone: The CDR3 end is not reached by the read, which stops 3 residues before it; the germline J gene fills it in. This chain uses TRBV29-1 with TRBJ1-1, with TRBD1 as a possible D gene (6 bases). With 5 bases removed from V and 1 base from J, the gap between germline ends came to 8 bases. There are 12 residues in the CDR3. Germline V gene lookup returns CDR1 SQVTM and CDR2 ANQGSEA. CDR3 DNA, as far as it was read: TGCAGCGTTCGACAGGAGAACACTGAA. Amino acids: CSVRQENTE. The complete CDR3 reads CSVRQENTEAFF.

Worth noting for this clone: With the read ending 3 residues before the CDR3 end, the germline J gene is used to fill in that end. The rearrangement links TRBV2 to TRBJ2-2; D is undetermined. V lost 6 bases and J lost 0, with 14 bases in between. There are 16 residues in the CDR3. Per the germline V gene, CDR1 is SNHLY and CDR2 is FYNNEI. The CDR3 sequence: CASSEIHKSNTGELFF. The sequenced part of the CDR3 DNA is TGTGCCAGCAGCGAAATACACAAATCGAACACCGGGGAG.

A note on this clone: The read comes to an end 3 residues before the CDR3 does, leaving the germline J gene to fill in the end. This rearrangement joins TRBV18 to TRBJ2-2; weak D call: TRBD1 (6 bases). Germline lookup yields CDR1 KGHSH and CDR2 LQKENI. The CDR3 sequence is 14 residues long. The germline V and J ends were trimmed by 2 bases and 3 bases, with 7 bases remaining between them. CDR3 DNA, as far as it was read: TGTGCCAGCTCACCATCAGGGGACACCGGGGAG. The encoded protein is CASSPSGDTGE. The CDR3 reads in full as CASSPSGDTGELFF.

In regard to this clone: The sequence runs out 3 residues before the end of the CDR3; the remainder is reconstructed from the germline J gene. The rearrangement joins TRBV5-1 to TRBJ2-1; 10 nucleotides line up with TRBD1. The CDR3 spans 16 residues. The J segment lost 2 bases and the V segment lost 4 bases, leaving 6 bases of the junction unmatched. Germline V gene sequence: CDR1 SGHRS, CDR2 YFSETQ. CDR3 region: CASSIGQGGTYNEQFF. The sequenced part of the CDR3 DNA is TGCGCCAGCAGCATCGGACAGGGGGGGACCTACAATGAG.

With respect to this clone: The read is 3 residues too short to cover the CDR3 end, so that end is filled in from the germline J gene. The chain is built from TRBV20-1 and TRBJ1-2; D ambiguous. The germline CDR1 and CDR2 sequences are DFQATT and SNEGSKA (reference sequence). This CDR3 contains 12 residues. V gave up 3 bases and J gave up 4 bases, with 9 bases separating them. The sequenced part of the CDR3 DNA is TGCAGTGCTAGCGACACCTCCTATGGC. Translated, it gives CSASDTSYG. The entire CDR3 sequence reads CSASDTSYGYTF.

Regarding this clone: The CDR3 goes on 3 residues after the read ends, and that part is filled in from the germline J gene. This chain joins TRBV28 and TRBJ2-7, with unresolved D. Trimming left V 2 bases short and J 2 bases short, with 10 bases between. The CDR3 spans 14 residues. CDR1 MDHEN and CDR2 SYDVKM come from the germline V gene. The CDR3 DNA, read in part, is TGTGCCAGCAGTTTAGTGCGGCACCCCTACGAG. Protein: CASSLVRHPYE. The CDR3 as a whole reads CASSLVRHPYEQYF.

CDR3 amino acids: CSAITGSGSPLHF. The DNA read from the CDR3 is TGCAGTGCTATTACAGGGTCGGGTTCACCC. This chain connects TRBV20-1 to TRBJ1-6; tentatively, D is TRBD1 (6 bases). The observed sequence ends 3 residues before the CDR3 terminus, with the missing tail filled in from the germline J gene. Germline-derived CDR1 and CDR2 are DFQATT and SNEGSKA (reference sequence). CDR3 size: 13 residues. Trimming shortened V by 4 bases and J by 9 bases, and 13 bases separated the two germline ends.

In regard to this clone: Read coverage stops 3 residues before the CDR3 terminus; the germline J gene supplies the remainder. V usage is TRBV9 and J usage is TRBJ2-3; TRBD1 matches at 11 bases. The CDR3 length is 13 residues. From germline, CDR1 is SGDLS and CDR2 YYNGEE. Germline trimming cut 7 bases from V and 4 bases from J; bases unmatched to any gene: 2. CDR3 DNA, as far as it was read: TGTGCCAGCGGACAGGGGGCATCAGATACG. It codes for CASGQGASDT. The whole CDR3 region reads CASGQGASDTQYF.

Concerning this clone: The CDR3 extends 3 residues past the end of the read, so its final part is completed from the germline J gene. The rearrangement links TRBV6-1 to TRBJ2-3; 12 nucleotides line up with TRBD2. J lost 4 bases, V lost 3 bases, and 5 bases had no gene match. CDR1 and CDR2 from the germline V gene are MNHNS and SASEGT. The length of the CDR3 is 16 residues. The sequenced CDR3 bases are TGTGCCAGCAGTGAGAGTCTAGCGGGGGGGGCAGATACG. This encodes CASSESLAGGADT. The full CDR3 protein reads CASSESLAGGADTQYF.

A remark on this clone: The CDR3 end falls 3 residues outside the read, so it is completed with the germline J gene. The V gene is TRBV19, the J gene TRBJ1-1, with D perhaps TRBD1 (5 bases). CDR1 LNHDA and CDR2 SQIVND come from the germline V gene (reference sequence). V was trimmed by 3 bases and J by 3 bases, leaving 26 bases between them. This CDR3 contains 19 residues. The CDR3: CASSIPPRGSFYEDTEAFF. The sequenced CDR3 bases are TGTGCCAGTAGTATCCCCCCGCGGGGGTCGTTCTATGAGGACACTGAA.

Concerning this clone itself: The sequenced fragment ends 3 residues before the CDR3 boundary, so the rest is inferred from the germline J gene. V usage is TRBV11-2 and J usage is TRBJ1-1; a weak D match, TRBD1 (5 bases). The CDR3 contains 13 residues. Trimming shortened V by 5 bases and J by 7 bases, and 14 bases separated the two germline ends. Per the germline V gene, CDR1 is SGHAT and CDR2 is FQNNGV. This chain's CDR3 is CASSTRQTIEAFF. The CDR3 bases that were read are TGTGCCAGCAGCACGCGACAGACCATTGAA.

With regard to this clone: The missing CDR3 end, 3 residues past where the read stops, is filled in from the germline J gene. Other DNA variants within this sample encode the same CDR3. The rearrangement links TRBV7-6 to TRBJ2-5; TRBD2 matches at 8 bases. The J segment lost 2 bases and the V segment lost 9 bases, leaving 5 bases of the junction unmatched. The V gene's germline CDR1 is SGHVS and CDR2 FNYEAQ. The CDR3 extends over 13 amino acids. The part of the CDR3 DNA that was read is TGTGCCAGTAGCGGGGCTTATCAAGAGACC. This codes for CASSGAYQET. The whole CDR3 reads CASSGAYQETQYF. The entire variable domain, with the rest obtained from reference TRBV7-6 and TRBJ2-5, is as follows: GAGVSQSPRYKVTKRGQDVALRCDPISGHVSLYWYRQALGQGPEFLTYFNYEAQQDKSGLPNDRFSAERPEGSISTLTIQRTEQRDSAMYRCASSGAYQETQYFGPGTRLLVL.

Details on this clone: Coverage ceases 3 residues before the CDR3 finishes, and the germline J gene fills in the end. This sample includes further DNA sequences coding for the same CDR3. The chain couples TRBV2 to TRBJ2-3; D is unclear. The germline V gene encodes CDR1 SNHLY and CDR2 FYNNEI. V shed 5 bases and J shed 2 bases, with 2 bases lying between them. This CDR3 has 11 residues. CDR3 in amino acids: CASSYTDTQYF. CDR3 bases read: TGTGCCAGCAGTTACACAGATACG. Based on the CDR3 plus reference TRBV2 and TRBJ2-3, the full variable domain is EPEVTQTPSHQVTQMGQEVILRCVPISNHLYFYWYRQILGQKVEFLVSFYNNEISEKSEIFDDQFSVERPDGSNFTLKIRSTKLEDSAMYFCASSYTDTQYFGPGTRLTVL.

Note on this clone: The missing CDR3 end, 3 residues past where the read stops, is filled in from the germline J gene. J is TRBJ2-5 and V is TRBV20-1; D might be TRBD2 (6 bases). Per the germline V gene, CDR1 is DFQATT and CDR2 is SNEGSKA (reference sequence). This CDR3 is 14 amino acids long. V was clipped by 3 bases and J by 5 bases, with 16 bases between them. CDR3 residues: CSASNVEGWETQYF. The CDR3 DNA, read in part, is TGCAGTGCTAGCAACGTGGAGGGGTGGGAGACC.

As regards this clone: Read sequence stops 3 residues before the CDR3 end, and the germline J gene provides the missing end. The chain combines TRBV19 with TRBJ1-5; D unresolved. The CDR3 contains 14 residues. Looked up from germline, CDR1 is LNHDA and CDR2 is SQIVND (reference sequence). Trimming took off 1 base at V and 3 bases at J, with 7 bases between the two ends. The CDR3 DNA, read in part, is TGTGCCAGTAGTATAGTAGTAGACAATCAGCCC. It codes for CASSIVVDNQP. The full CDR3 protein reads CASSIVVDNQPQHF. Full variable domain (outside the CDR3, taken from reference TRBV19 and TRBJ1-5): DGGITQSPKYLFRKEGQNVTLSCEQNLNHDAMYWYRQDPGQGLRLIYYSQIVNDFQKGDIAEGYSVSREKKESFPLTVTSAQKNPTAFYLCASSIVVDNQPQHFGDGTRLSIL.